The text below deals with one T cell receptor beta chain. CDR3 size: 16 residues. Trimming took off 1 base at V and 12 bases at J, with 22 bases between the two ends. Looked up from germline, CDR1 is LNHDA and CDR2 is SQIVND (reference sequence). This entry belongs to a study of graft-versus-host responses after intestinal transplantation. Study at large: After anti-thymocyte globulin induction, recipients took tacrolimus and steroids for 2 to 3 years.

The protocol was immunoSEQ multiplex PCR, while the TCRdb copy is restricted to in-frame clones and leaves out a portion. Of approximately 12,000 clones in the sample, 93% are singletons; the top ten hold roughly 20%. The sequence was obtained from a human patient who received an intestinal transplant, so some T cells may come from the graft donor. This chain joins TRBV19 and TRBJ2-1, with D maybe TRBD1 (7 bases). Sequences were derived from PBMCs, sampled 109 to 110 days after intestinal transplant. The CDR3 sequence is CASSIATGDDREVQFF. DNA for the CDR3: TGTGCCAGTAGTATAGCGACCGGGGACGACAGGGAGGTGCAGTTCTTC. Full variable domain (rest looked up from reference TRBV19 and TRBJ2-1): DGGITQSPKYLFRKEGQNVTLSCEQNLNHDAMYWYRQDPGQGLRLIYYSQIVNDFQKGDIAEGYSVSREKKESFPLTVTSAQKNPTAFYLCASSIATGDDREVQFFGPGTRLTVL.